These 28 T cell receptor beta chains originate from one sample sequenced in a study of cytomegalovirus exposure and HLA in healthy donors. The protocol was immunoSEQ multiplex PCR, while the TCRdb copy is restricted to in-frame clones and leaves out a portion. The data contain about 58,000 clones, more than 90% of them seen just once; the ten biggest clones take up roughly 1%. The sample taken for sequencing was PBMCs. Receptors originate from a man between 18 and 29 years old in good health and CMV-seronegative.

The J gene is TRBJ2-5, the V gene TRBV18; 8 positions match TRBD2. CDR3 size: 16 residues. After removal of 6 bases from V and 2 bases from J, the junction contained 11 bases not matched to a gene. Germline-derived CDR1 and CDR2 are KGHSH and LQKENI. This chain's CDR3 is CASSPTPSGGQETQYF. In DNA form, the CDR3 reads TGTGCCAGCTCCCCCACCCCCAGCGGGGGACAAGAGACCCAGTACTTC.

The chain joins TRBV7-3 to TRBJ1-2; 7 bases fit TRBD1. This CDR3 contains 18 residues. Per germline, CDR1 SGHTA and CDR2 FQGTGA. J gave up 4 bases and V 1 base, and 15 bases lay outside the gene matches. CDR3 protein: CASSLRPPGTETFYGYTF. The CDR3 DNA is TGTGCCAGCAGCTTAAGGCCCCCCGGGACAGAGACCTTCTATGGCTACACCTTC.

This clone was seen a single time. The chain recombines TRBV28 with TRBJ2-5; D remains ambiguous. Germline CDR1 is MDHEN and CDR2 is SYDVKM. The CDR3 covers 13 residues. Trimming cost V 3 bases and J 3 bases, with 8 bases left between them. CDR3 DNA sequence: TGTGCCAGCAGTTTCCACACCGAAGAGACCCAGTACTTC. It is translated as CASSFHTEETQYF. The full variable domain, completed using reference TRBV28 and TRBJ2-5, is DVKVTQSSRYLVKRTGEKVFLECVQDMDHENMFWYRQDPGLGLRLIYFSYDVKMKEKGDIPEGYSVSREKKERFSLILESASTNQTSMYLCASSFHTEETQYFGPGTRLLVL.

V is TRBV19 and J is TRBJ2-5; D may be TRBD2 (5 bases). Germline V gene sequence: CDR1 LNHDA, CDR2 SQIVND (reference sequence). The V end was cut by 6 bases, the J end by 3 bases, with 11 bases between. The CDR3 runs to 13 residues. The CDR3 region has the DNA TGTGCCAGTAGACCCCTAGCCGAAGAGACCCAGTACTTC. Translated, it gives CASRPLAEETQYF.

The rearrangement links TRBV7-3 to TRBJ2-5; D might be TRBD1 (6 bases). The CDR3 covers 16 residues. V lost 1 base and J lost 7, with 19 bases in between. CDR1 and CDR2 (germline): SGHTA, FQGTGA. In nucleotides, the CDR3 is TGTGCCAGCAGCTTAAGCAGTGGGGCAGGGGATACGACCCAGTACTTC. Amino acid sequence: CASSLSSGAGDTTQYF.

The gene calls are TRBV18 and TRBJ1-1, with D perhaps TRBD1 (5 bases). V lost 2 bases, J lost 6 bases, and 16 bases lay in between. Germline assignment: CDR1 KGHSH and CDR2 LQKENI. The CDR3 runs to 15 residues. CDR3 nucleotide sequence: TGTGCCAGCTCACCAAGGGTCCCCGGGGGGGCTGAAGCTTTCTTT. It is translated as CASSPRVPGGAEAFF.

This clone was detected only once. The J gene is TRBJ2-7, the V gene TRBV11-2; D unclear. Germline V gene lookup returns CDR1 SGHAT and CDR2 FQNNGV. The CDR3 length is 14 residues. V lost 0 bases and J 0 bases, leaving 6 bases between the germline ends. For the CDR3, the DNA is TGTGCCAGCAGCTTAGACTCCGGCTCCTACGAGCAGTACTTC. Amino acid sequence: CASSLDSGSYEQYF.

This chain uses TRBV11-3 with TRBJ1-3; no clear D. The CDR3 runs to 17 residues. Trimming pared 5 bases from V and 6 bases from J, leaving 23 bases between. Germline V gene lookup returns CDR1 SGHNT and CDR2 YENEEA. The CDR3 here is CASSKGRGSLWANTIYF. CDR3 DNA sequence: TGTGCCAGCAGCAAAGGCCGGGGTTCGCTGTGGGCAAACACCATATATTTT.

The chain has TRBV7-9 and TRBJ2-1; D may be TRBD2 (6 bases). Looked up from germline, CDR1 is SEHNR and CDR2 is FQNEAQ (reference sequence). Trimming removed 8 bases at V and 12 bases at J, with 11 bases between. The CDR3 sequence is 10 residues long. The CDR3 bases are TGTGCCAGCGCGGAGGGATCGCAGTTCTTC. Its translation: CASAEGSQFF. Looking up the rest from reference TRBV7-9 and TRBJ2-1 gives the full variable domain: DTGVSQNPRHKITKRGQNVTFRCDPISEHNRLYWYRQTLGQGPEFLTYFQNEAQLEKSRLLSDRFSAERPKGSFSTLEIQRTEQGDSAMYLCASAEGSQFFGPGTRLTVL.

The V gene is TRBV6-1, the J gene TRBJ2-1; TRBD1 agrees at 9 bases. Germline loops: CDR1 MNHNS, CDR2 SASEGT. V dropped 4 bases and J dropped 9; count of bases not matched to a gene: 7. The CDR3 contains 14 residues. DNA for the CDR3: TGTGCCAGCAGTGCTAGAACAGGGGGCGGTGAGCAGTTCTTC. This encodes CASSARTGGGEQFF.

The J gene is TRBJ2-1, the V gene TRBV18; D may be TRBD2 (6 bases). Germline assignment: CDR1 KGHSH and CDR2 LQKENI. The CDR3 has 15 amino acids. Trimming shortened V by 3 bases and J by 6 bases, and 15 bases separated the two germline ends. Here the CDR3 reads CASSPPAGPGNEQFF. The CDR3 DNA sequence: TGTGCCAGCTCACCCCCGGCGGGGCCGGGCAATGAGCAGTTCTTC.

The chain's CDR3 is CASSNNQGGQYNEQFF. The DNA for the CDR3 is TGTGCCAGTAGTAACAACCAGGGTGGCCAGTACAATGAGCAGTTCTTC. The chain recombines TRBV19 with TRBJ2-1, with a weak D call TRBD1 (5 bases). This CDR3 region has 16 residues. Germline assignment: CDR1 LNHDA and CDR2 SQIVND (reference sequence). The germline V and J ends were trimmed by 4 bases and 4 bases, with 17 bases remaining between them.

This chain joins TRBV7-9 and TRBJ1-4; weak D call: TRBD1 (5 bases). Germline V gene sequence: CDR1 SEHNR, CDR2 FQNEAQ (reference sequence). V was cut by 3 bases and J by 4 bases, with 15 bases left in between. CDR3 length equals 16 residues. CDR3 amino acids: CASSFLSGTDNEKLFF. For the CDR3, the DNA is TGTGCCAGCAGCTTCCTTTCCGGGACTGATAATGAAAAACTGTTTTTT.

CDR3 in DNA: TGTGCCAGCAGTTTCTTAATCGGGTCTGGCTACACCTTC. It yields the protein CASSFLIGSGYTF. The chain recombines TRBV28 with TRBJ1-2; D uncertain. Germline V CDR1 and CDR2: MDHEN, SYDVKM. The CDR3 runs to 13 residues. The V end lost 3 bases, the J end lost 7 bases, and 12 bases lay between the germline ends.

V is TRBV27 and J is TRBJ2-2, with TRBD2 matching 8 bases. Per germline, CDR1 MNHEY and CDR2 SMNVEV (reference sequence). Losses at the gene ends were 2 bases for V and 4 bases for J; bases not matched to a gene: 6. The CDR3 length is 16 residues. In DNA form, the CDR3 reads TGTGCCAGCAGTTTAGGTGCGGGAGGTCCCACCGGGGAGCTGTTTTTT. Translation gives CASSLGAGGPTGELFF.

The V gene is TRBV19, the J gene TRBJ2-7, with D unclear. The CDR3 is 13 amino acids. V lost 3 bases and J 2 bases, leaving 8 bases between the germline ends. CDR1 LNHDA and CDR2 SQIVND come from the germline V gene (reference sequence). CDR3 residues: CASSIDSTYEQYF. CDR3 DNA: TGTGCCAGTAGTATCGACTCCACCTACGAGCAGTACTTC.

The chain is built from TRBV29-1 and TRBJ2-7; 11 bases are a match to TRBD1. Looked up from germline, CDR1 is SQVTM and CDR2 is ANQGSEA. The CDR3 sequence is 16 residues long. Trimming at V came to 3 bases and at J to 3 bases, leaving 10 bases not matched to a gene. The CDR3 here is CSVDGILGTGGYEQYF. As DNA, the CDR3 is TGCAGCGTTGATGGTATATTAGGGACAGGGGGCTACGAGCAGTACTTC.

About this clone: Relative to the germline gene, one junction end is altered; a read error may explain this. Other DNA sequences in this specimen translate into the identical CDR3. The V call is TRBV6-4, the J call TRBJ2-1; D is possibly TRBD2 (6 bases). This CDR3 is 10 amino acids long. Germline CDR1 reads MRHNA; CDR2 reads SNTAGT. CDR3 DNA: TGTGCCACCGGGGGATTCCAGCAATTCTTC. Protein: CATGGFQQFF.

DNA of the CDR3: TGTGCCAGCAGTTACGACCCGTCGAGACAGGGTCACGAGCAGTACTTC. Protein product: CASSYDPSRQGHEQYF. The chain recombines TRBV6-5 with TRBJ2-7, with TRBD1 identical over 7 bases. V trimming: 2 bases; J trimming: 5 bases; junction bases outside the gene matches: 12. Germline lookup yields CDR1 MNHEY and CDR2 SVGAGI. The CDR3 has 16 residues.

This sequence joins TRBV29-1 and TRBJ2-1; 8 bases map to TRBD1. CDR1 and CDR2 from the germline V gene are SQVTM and ANQGSEA. The CDR3 is made up of 16 amino acids. V lost 0 bases and J lost 1; bases outside the gene matches: 5. The CDR3 sequence: CSVEEPDRESYNEQFF. The CDR3 nucleotides read TGCAGCGTTGAAGAGCCGGACAGGGAATCCTACAATGAGCAGTTCTTC.

This chain connects TRBV5-6 to TRBJ1-5; maybe TRBD1 (5 bases). The V end was cut by 1 base, the J end by 5 bases, with 13 bases between. CDR3 length: 15 amino acids. In germline, CDR1 is SGHDT, CDR2 YYEEEE. CDR3 in DNA: TGTGCCAGCAGCTTGAATGTCCAGGGCCATCAGCCCCAGCATTTT. Translating it yields CASSLNVQGHQPQHF. Using reference TRBV5-6 and TRBJ1-5 for the parts outside the CDR3, the full variable domain is DAGVTQSPTHLIKTRGQQVTLRCSPKSGHDTVSWYQQALGQGPQFIFQYYEEEERQRGNFPDRFSGHQFPNYSSELNVNALLLGDSALYLCASSLNVQGHQPQHFGDGTRLSIL.

The rearrangement links TRBV5-1 to TRBJ2-6, with a possible D match to TRBD2 (6 bases). V was trimmed by 5 bases and J by 2 bases, leaving 8 bases between them. The CDR3 contains 14 residues. Germline lookup yields CDR1 SGHRS and CDR2 YFSETQ. In DNA form, the CDR3 reads TGCGCCAGCAGAGGAGGGACTGGGGCCAACGTCCTGACTTTC. Encoded protein: CASRGGTGANVLTF.

V usage is TRBV10-3 and J usage is TRBJ2-7; D perhaps matches TRBD2 (5 bases). The germline CDR1 and CDR2 sequences are ENHRY and SYGVKD. With 2 bases removed from V and 7 bases from J, the gap between germline ends came to 9 bases. The CDR3 runs 12 residues. The CDR3 reads CAISEVRREQYF. CDR3 DNA sequence: TGTGCCATCAGTGAGGTGCGGAGGGAGCAGTACTTC.

J is TRBJ2-2 and V is TRBV14, with a weak D call TRBD1 (5 bases). Germline CDR1 reads SGHDN; CDR2 reads FVKESK. The germline V and J ends were trimmed by 4 bases and 1 base, with 7 bases remaining between them. CDR3 length: 14 residues. The CDR3 protein is CASSLTGNTGELFF. CDR3 sequence (DNA): TGTGCCAGCAGCCTTACAGGGAACACCGGGGAGCTGTTTTTT.

This chain connects TRBV5-5 to TRBJ1-4, with 9 nucleotides matching TRBD1. The CDR3 covers 14 residues. CDR1 and CDR2 (germline): SGHKS, YYEKEE (reference sequence). The ends lost 6 bases at V and 6 bases at J; junction bases unmatched: 6. The CDR3, as DNA: TGTGCCAGCACCACCCGGACAGGGGATGAAAAACTGTTTTTT. This encodes CASTTRTGDEKLFF.

The chain has TRBV11-2 and TRBJ2-5; 12 bases match TRBD1. CDR3 length: 16 residues. Germline CDR1 reads SGHAT; CDR2 reads FQNNGV. V lost 3 bases, J lost 5 bases, and 7 bases stayed unmatched. CDR3 residues: CASSFGDRGRVETQYF. As DNA, the CDR3 is TGTGCCAGCAGCTTTGGGGACAGGGGGCGCGTGGAGACCCAGTACTTC.

The chain carries TRBV12-5 and TRBJ1-5; 9 bases map to TRBD1. There are 16 residues in the CDR3. CDR1 is LGHNT, CDR2 FRNRAP, per germline. The V gene end was trimmed by 0 bases and the J gene end by 1 base; junction bases not matched to a gene: 1. CDR3 protein: CASGLVQGASNQPQHF. The CDR3 nucleotides are TGTGCTAGTGGTTTGGTACAGGGGGCGAGCAATCAGCCCCAGCATTTT.

The chain has TRBV18 and TRBJ1-5; D possibly corresponds to TRBD1 (6 bases). In germline, CDR1 is KGHSH, CDR2 LQKENI. V was shortened by 3 bases and J by 1 base, with 10 bases between the two germline ends. The CDR3 sequence is 15 residues long. The CDR3 nucleotides read TGTGCCAGCTCACCGGAGACAGGAAGCAATCAGCCCCAGCATTTT. Residues: CASSPETGSNQPQHF.